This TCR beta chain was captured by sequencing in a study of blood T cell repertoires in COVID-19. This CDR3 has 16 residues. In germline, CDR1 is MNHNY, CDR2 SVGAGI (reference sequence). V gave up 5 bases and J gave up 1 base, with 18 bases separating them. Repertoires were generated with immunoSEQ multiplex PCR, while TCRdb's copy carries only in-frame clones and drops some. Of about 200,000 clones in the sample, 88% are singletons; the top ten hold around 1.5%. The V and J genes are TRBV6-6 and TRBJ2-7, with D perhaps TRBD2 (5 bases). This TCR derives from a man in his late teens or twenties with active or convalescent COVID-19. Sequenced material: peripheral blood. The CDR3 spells CASSRATSPPSYEQYF. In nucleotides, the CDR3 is TGTGCCAGCAGTCGGGCAACTAGTCCTCCATCCTACGAGCAGTACTTC.